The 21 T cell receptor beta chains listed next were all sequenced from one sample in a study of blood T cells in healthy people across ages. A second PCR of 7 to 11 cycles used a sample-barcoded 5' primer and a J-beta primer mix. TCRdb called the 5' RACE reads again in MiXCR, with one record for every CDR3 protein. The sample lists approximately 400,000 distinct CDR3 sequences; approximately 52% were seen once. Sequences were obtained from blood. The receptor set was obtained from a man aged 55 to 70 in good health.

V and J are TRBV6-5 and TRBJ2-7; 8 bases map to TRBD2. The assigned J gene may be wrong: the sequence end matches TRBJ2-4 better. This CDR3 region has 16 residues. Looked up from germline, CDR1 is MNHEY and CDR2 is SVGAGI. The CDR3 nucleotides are TGTGCCAGCAGCCCGGTCCCGGGACTAGGAGGAAACATTCAGTACTTC. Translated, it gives CASSPVPGLGGNIQYF.

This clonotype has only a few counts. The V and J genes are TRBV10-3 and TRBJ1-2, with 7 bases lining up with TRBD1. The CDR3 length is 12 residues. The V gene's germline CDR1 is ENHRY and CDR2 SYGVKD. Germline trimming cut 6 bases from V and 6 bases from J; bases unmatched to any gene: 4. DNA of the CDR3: TGTGCCATCAGCGGGACAGTGAATGGCTACACCTTC. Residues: CAISGTVNGYTF.

The CDR3 region has the DNA TGTGCCAGCAGCGACAGGGGGCTCGGCTATGGCTACACCTTC. This sequence encodes CASSDRGLGYGYTF. V and J are TRBV9 and TRBJ1-2; TRBD1 matches 9 bases. The germline V gene has CDR1 SGDLS and CDR2 YYNGEE. J gave up 4 bases and V 3 bases, and 4 bases lay outside the gene matches. This CDR3 region has 14 residues.

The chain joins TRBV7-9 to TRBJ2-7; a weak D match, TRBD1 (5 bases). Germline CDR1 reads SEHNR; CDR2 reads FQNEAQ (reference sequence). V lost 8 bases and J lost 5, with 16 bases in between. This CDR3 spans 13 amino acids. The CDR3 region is CASSLGVGHEQYF. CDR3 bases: TGTGCCAGCTCCCTAGGGGTGGGCCACGAGCAGTACTTC.

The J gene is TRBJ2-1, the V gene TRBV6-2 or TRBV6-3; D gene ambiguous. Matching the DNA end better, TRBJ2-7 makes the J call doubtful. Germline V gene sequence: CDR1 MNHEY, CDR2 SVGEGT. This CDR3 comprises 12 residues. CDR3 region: CASRVSYNEQYF. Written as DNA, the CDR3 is TGTGCCAGCAGAGTCTCCTACAATGAGCAGTACTTC.

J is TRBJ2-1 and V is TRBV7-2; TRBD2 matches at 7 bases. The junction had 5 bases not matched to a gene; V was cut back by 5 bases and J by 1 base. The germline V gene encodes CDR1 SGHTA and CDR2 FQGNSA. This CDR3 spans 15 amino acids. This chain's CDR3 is CASSGRLASYNEQFF. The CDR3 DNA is TGTGCCAGCAGCGGTCGACTAGCTTCCTACAATGAGCAGTTCTTC.

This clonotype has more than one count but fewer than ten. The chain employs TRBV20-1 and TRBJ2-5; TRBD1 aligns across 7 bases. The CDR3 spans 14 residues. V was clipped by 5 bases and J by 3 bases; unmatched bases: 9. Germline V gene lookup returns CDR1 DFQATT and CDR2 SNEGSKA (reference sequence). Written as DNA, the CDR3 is TGCAGTGCTCCTCAGGGGGTGGCAGAAGAGACCCAGTACTTC. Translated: CSAPQGVAEETQYF.

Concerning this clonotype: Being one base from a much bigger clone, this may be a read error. CDR3 DNA sequence: TGCAGTGCTGGAGAAAATTTTCAAGAGACCCAGTACTTC. Translation gives CSAGENFQETQYF. This chain links TRBV20-1 with TRBJ2-5; D call uncertain. CDR3 length: 13 residues. CDR1 is DFQATT and CDR2 is SNEGSKA in the germline V gene (reference sequence).

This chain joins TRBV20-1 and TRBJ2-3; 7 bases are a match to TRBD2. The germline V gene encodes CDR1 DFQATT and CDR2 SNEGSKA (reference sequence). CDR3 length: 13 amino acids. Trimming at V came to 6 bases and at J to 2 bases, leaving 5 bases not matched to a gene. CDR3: CSASAGDTDTQYF. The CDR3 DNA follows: TGCAGTGCCTCCGCGGGGGACACAGATACGCAGTATTTT.

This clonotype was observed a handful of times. In DNA, the CDR3 is TGCAGTGCTAGAGATTCGGGGACTAGCACAGATACGCAGTATTTT. Its translation is CSARDSGTSTDTQYF. This rearrangement joins TRBV20-1 to TRBJ2-3; tentative D call: TRBD2 (6 bases). Trimming removed 0 bases from V and 0 bases from J, with 10 bases in between. The germline gives CDR1 DFQATT, CDR2 SNEGSKA (reference sequence). The CDR3 totals 15 residues.

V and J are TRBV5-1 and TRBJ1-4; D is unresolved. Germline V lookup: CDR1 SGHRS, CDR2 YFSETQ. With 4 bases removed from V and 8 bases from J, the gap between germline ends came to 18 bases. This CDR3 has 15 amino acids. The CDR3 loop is CASSQINDIGEKLFF. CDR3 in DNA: TGCGCCAGCAGCCAAATTAATGACATTGGGGAAAAACTGTTTTTT.

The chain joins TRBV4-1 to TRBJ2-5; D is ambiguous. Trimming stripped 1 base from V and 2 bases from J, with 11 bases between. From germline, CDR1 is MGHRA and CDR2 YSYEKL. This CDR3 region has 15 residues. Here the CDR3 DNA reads TGCGCCAGCAGCCAAGGCGCGGCTGGTCAAGAGACCCAGTACTTC. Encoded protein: CASSQGAAGQETQYF.

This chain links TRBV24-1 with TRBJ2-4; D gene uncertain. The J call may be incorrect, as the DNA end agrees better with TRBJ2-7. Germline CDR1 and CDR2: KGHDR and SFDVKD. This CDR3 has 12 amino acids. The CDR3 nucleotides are TGTGCCACCAGTGATTCCAGTTCCGAGCAGTACTTC. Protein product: CATSDSSSEQYF.

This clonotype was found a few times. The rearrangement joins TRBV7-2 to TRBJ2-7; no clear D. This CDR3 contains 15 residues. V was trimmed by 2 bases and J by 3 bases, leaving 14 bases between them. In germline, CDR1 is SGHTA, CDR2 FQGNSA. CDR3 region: CASSLSRVFNYEQYF. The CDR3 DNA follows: TGTGCCAGCAGCTTAAGCCGGGTGTTCAACTACGAGCAGTACTTC.

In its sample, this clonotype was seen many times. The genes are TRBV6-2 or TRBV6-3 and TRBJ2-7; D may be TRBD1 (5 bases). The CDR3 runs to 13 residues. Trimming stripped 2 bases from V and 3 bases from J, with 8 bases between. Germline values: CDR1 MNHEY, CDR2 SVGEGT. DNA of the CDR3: TGTGCCAGCAGTTACGGGGCTATCTACGAGCAGTACTTC. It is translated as CASSYGAIYEQYF.

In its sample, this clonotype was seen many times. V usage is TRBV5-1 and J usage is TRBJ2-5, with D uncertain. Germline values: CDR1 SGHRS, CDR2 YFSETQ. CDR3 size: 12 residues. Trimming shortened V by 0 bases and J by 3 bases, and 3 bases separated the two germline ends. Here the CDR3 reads CASSLAEETQYF. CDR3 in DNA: TGCGCCAGCAGCTTGGCCGAAGAGACCCAGTACTTC. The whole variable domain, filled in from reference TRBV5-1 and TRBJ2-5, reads KAGVTQTPRYLIKTRGQQVTLSCSPISGHRSVSWYQQTPGQGLQFLFEYFSETQRNKGNFPGRFSGRQFSNSRSEMNVSTLELGDSALYLCASSLAEETQYFGPGTRLLVL.

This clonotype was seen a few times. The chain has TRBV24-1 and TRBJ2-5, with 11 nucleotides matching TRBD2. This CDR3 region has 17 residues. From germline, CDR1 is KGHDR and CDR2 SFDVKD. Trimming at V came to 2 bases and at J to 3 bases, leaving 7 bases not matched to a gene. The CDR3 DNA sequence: TGTGCCACCAGTGATTCCCAACTACTAGCGGGAGAAGAGACCCAGTACTTC. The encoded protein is CATSDSQLLAGEETQYF.

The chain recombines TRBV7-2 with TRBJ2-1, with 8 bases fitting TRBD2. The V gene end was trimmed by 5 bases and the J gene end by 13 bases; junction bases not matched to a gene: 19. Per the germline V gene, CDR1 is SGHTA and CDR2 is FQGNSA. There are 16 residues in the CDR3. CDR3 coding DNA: TGTGCCAGCAGCCGGACTAGCAGGAGTGACAAAGAGACCCAGTTCTTC. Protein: CASSRTSRSDKETQFF.

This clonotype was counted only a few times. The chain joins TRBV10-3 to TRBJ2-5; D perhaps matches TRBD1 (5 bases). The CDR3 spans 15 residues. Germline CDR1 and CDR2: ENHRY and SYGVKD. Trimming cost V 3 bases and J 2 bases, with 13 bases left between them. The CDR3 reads CAISEGAVGQETQYF. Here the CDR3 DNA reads TGTGCCATCAGTGAAGGGGCAGTAGGTCAAGAGACCCAGTACTTC.

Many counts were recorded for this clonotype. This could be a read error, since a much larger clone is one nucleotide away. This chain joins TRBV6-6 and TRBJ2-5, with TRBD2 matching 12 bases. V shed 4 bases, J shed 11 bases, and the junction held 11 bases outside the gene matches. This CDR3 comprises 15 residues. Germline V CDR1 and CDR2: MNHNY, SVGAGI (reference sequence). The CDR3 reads CASSSTSGGQNEQYF. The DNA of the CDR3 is TGTGCCAGCAGTTCAACTAGCGGGGGGCAAAATGAGCAGTACTTC.

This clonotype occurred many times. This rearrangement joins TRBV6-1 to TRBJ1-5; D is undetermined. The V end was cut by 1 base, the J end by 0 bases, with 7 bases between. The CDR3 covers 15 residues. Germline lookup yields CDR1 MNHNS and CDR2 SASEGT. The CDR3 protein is CASSEEGGSNQPQHF. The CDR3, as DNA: TGTGCCAGCAGTGAAGAGGGAGGTAGCAATCAGCCCCAGCATTTT.